This TCR beta chain was found in a study of cytomegalovirus exposure and HLA in healthy donors. CDR1 LNHDA and CDR2 SQIVND come from the germline V gene (reference sequence). The CDR3 runs to 14 residues. V was cut by 5 bases and J by 2 bases, with 12 bases left in between. TCRdb keeps only in-frame clones here, not all; method: immunoSEQ multiplex PCR. The sample records under 300,000 clones, approximately 86% being singletons. This clone was counted between two and nine times. This clonotype originated in a woman aged 18-30 years in good health and CMV-seronegative. What was sequenced was PBMCs. The gene calls are TRBV19 and TRBJ1-2, with D unresolved. The CDR3 DNA sequence: TGTGCCAGTAGTCCCCTGGCACCGAACTATGGCTACACCTTC. Protein product: CASSPLAPNYGYTF.